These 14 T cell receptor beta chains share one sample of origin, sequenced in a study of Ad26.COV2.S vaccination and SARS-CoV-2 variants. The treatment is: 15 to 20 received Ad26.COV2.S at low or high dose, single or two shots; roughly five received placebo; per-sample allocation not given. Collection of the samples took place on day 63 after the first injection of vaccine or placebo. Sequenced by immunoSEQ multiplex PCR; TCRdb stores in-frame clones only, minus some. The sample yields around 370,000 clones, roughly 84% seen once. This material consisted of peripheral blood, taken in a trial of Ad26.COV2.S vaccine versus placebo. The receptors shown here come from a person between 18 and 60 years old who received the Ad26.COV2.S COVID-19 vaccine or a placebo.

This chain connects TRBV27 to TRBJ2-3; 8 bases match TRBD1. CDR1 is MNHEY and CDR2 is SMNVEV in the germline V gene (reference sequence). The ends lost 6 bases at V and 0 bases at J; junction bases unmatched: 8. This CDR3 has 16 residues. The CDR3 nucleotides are TGTGCCAGCAGCCGGGACAGGACTACTAGCACAGATACGCAGTATTTT. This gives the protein CASSRDRTTSTDTQYF.

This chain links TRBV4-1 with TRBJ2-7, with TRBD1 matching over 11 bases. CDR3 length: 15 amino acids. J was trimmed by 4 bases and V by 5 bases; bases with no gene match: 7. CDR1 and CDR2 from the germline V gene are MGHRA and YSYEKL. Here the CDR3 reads CASSDRTGGEYEQYF. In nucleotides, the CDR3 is TGCGCCAGCAGCGACAGGACAGGGGGCGAATACGAGCAGTACTTC.

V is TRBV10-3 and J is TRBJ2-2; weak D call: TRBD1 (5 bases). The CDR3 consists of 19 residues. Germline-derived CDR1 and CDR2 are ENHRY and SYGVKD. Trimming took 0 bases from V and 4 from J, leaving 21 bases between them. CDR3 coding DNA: TGTGCCATCAGTGAGTCGCCGAGGCCGGGCAGGGCTGGCACCGGGGAGCTGTTTTTT. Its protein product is CAISESPRPGRAGTGELFF.

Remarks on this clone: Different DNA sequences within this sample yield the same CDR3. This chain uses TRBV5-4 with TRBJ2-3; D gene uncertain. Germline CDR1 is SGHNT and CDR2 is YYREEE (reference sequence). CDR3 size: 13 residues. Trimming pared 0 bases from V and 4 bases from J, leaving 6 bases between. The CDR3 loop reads CASSLAGPDTQYF. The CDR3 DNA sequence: TGTGCCAGCAGCTTGGCTGGGCCAGATACGCAGTATTTT.

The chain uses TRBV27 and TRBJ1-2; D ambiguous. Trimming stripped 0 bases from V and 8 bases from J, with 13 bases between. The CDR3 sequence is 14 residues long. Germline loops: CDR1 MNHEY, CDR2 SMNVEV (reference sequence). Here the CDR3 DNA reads TGTGCCAGCAGTTTATCGATTTCGGGGTTCGGCTACACCTTC. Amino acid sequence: CASSLSISGFGYTF.

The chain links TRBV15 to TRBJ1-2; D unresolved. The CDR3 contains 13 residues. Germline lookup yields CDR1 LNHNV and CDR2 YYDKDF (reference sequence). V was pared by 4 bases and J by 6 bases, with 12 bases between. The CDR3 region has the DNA TGTGCCACCAGCAACCGGCAAATGGATGGCTACACCTTC. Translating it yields CATSNRQMDGYTF.

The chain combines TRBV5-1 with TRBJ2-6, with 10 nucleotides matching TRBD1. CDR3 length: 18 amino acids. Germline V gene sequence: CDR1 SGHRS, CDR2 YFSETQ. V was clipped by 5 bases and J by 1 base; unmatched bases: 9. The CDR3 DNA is TGCGCCAGCAGTCGTGTCGGGACAGGGGATTCTGGGGCCAACGTCCTGACTTTC. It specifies CASSRVGTGDSGANVLTF.

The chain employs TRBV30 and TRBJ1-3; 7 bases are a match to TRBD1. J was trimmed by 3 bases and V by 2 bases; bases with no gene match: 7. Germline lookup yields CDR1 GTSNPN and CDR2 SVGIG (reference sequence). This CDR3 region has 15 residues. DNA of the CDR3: TGTGCCTGGAGTCAAGAGGGGGCTGGTGGAAACACCATATATTTT. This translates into CAWSQEGAGGNTIYF. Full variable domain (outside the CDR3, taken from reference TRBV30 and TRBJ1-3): SQTIHQWPATLVQPVGSPLSLECTVEGTSNPNLYWYRQAAGRGLQLLFYSVGIGQISSEVPQNLSASRPQDRQFILSSKKLLLSDSGFYLCAWSQEGAGGNTIYFGEGSWLTVV.

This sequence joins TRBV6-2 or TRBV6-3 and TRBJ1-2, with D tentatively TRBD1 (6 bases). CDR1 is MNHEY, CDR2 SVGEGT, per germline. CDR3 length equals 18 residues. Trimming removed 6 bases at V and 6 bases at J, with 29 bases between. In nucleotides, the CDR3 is TGTGCCAGCAGCCAGGGGCCAAAGGGGACACTCAAAAGGCATGGCTACACCTTC. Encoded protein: CASSQGPKGTLKRHGYTF.

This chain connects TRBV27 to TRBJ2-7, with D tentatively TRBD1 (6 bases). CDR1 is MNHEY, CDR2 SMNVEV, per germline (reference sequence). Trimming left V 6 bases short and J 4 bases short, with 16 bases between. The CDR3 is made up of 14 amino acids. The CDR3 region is CASSYRDMGYEQYF. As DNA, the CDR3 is TGTGCCAGCAGCTACCGGGACATGGGATACGAGCAGTACTTC.

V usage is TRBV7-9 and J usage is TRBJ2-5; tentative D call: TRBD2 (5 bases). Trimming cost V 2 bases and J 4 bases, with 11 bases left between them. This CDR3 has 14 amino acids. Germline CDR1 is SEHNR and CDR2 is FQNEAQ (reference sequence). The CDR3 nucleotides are TGTGCCAGCAGCTTAATCGGAGGTACAGAGACCCAGTACTTC. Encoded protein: CASSLIGGTETQYF.

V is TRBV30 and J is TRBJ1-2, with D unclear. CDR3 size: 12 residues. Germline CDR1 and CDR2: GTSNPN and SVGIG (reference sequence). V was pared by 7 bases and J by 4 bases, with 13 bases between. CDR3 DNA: TGTGCCTCATCGACGGGAATCTATGGCTACACCTTC. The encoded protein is CASSTGIYGYTF.

The CDR3 loop reads CSGHATAQDTQYF. As DNA, the CDR3 is TGCAGCGGCCACGCGACGGCTCAGGATACCCAGTACTTC. The chain carries TRBV29-1 and TRBJ2-5; the D is unclear. CDR3 length: 13 residues. Trimming shortened V by 7 bases and J by 8 bases, and 20 bases separated the two germline ends. Germline lookup yields CDR1 SQVTM and CDR2 ANQGSEA. Together with reference TRBV29-1 and TRBJ2-5, the CDR3 gives the full variable domain: SAVISQKPSRDICQRGTSLTIQCQVDSQVTMMFWYRQQPGQSLTLIATANQGSEATYESGFVIDKFPISRPNLTFSTLTVSNMSPEDSSIYLCSGHATAQDTQYFGPGTRLLVL.

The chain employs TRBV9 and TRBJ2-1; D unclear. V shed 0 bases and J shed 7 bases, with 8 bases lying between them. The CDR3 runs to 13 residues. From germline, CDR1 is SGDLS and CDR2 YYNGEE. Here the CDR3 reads CASSVVLGNEQFF. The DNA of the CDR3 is TGTGCCAGCAGCGTAGTGTTAGGGAATGAGCAGTTCTTC.